This passage covers 21 T cell receptor beta chains from one sample sequenced in a study of human T cells and chemical hapten exposure. Time point meaning: pre-sensitization, week 0. Noted treatment: therapeutic diphenylcyclopropenone sensitization with weekly scalp DPC. One entry per CDR3 protein, called by TCRdb with MiXCR from the RACE reads. This repertoire shows 250,000 to 300,000 distinct CDR3 sequences, just under 8% found once; its top ten account for roughly 1.2%. The source was whole blood, collected in connection with sensitization to the hapten diphenylcyclopropenone (DPC). These TCRs come from a man aged 18-30 years with alopecia areata. Some clones in this sample may be carry-over from other donors' samples.

In this sample, this clonotype turned up many times. The genes are TRBV6-2 or TRBV6-3 and TRBJ1-5; D is ambiguous. From germline, CDR1 is MNHEY and CDR2 SVGEGT. The CDR3 sequence is 12 residues long. V was cut by 6 bases and J by 3 bases, with 6 bases left in between. CDR3 in amino acids: CASRRYNQPQHF. In DNA, the CDR3 is TGTGCCAGCAGGCGGTACAATCAGCCCCAGCATTTT.

This clonotype came up many times. The chain is built from TRBV7-9 and TRBJ1-1, with a tentative D call TRBD1 (5 bases). The CDR3 spans 14 residues. V lost 2 bases and J 1 base, leaving 8 bases between the germline ends. Germline CDR1 and CDR2: SEHNR and FQNEAQ (reference sequence). This CDR3 is CASSLQGENTEAFF. DNA for the CDR3: TGTGCCAGCAGCTTACAGGGAGAGAACACTGAAGCTTTCTTT.

This clonotype was observed at least ten times. CDR3 sequence: CSVLGGSEAFF. The CDR3 bases are TGCAGCGTTTTAGGGGGTTCCGAAGCTTTCTTT. The chain combines TRBV29-1 with TRBJ1-1; D might be TRBD1 (6 bases). This CDR3 has 11 residues. The germline gives CDR1 SQVTM, CDR2 ANQGSEA. V was shortened by 5 bases and J by 8 bases, with 12 bases between the two germline ends.

This clonotype was counted many times. The chain employs TRBV19 and TRBJ2-7; D is uncertain. Trimming took off 7 bases at V and 1 base at J, with 11 bases between the two ends. Germline V lookup: CDR1 LNHDA, CDR2 SQIVND (reference sequence). The CDR3 has 13 residues. CDR3: CASTPGRSYEQYF. The DNA for the CDR3 is TGTGCCAGTACCCCGGGCAGGTCCTACGAGCAGTACTTC.

This clonotype was seen a few times. The chain joins TRBV24-1 to TRBJ2-1, with D perhaps matching TRBD2 (5 bases). Germline CDR1 KGHDR, CDR2 SFDVKD. V lost 1 base and J 6 bases, leaving 6 bases between the germline ends. CDR3 length: 13 residues. DNA for the CDR3: TGTGCCACCAGTGATTTACGGGGCAATGAGCAGTTCTTC. Translating it yields CATSDLRGNEQFF.

The V gene is TRBV5-1, the J gene TRBJ2-3, with 11 positions matching TRBD2. Per the germline V gene, CDR1 is SGHRS and CDR2 is YFSETQ. J lost 3 bases, V lost 4 bases, and 4 bases had no gene match. This CDR3 region has 15 residues. The CDR3: CASSPPSGGTDTQYF. CDR3 nucleotides: TGCGCCAGCAGCCCCCCTAGCGGGGGGACAGATACGCAGTATTTT. The full variable domain, rest sourced from reference TRBV5-1 and TRBJ2-3, is KAGVTQTPRYLIKTRGQQVTLSCSPISGHRSVSWYQQTPGQGLQFLFEYFSETQRNKGNFPGRFSGRQFSNSRSEMNVSTLELGDSALYLCASSPPSGGTDTQYFGPGTRLTVL.

The chain couples TRBV7-9 to TRBJ1-4; tentatively, D is TRBD1 (5 bases). Germline V gene sequence: CDR1 SEHNR, CDR2 FQNEAQ (reference sequence). Deletions cut 5 bases from V and 8 bases from J, with 21 bases between. The CDR3 is made up of 16 amino acids. CDR3 coding DNA: TGTGCCAGCAGCCAAGCCAGCGGGGCGCGATCCGAAAAACTGTTTTTT. This encodes CASSQASGARSEKLFF. Variable domain in full (rest from reference TRBV7-9 and TRBJ1-4): DTGVSQNPRHKITKRGQNVTFRCDPISEHNRLYWYRQTLGQGPEFLTYFQNEAQLEKSRLLSDRFSAERPKGSFSTLEIQRTEQGDSAMYLCASSQASGARSEKLFFGSGTQLSVL.

The sample holds many counts of this clonotype. The V call is TRBV3-1, the J call TRBJ1-4; D remains ambiguous. The CDR3 has 12 residues. Germline values: CDR1 LGHDT, CDR2 YNNKEL (reference sequence). V was clipped by 3 bases and J by 8 bases, with 7 bases between them. CDR3 nucleotide sequence: TGTGCCAGCAGCCATCCGGGGGAAAAACTGTTTTTT. Translated, it gives CASSHPGEKLFF.

The CDR3 sequence is CASSEGTYNEQFF. The CDR3 bases are TGTGCCAGCAGCGAGGGGACCTACAATGAGCAGTTCTTC. The V and J genes are TRBV7-9 and TRBJ2-1, with D perhaps assigned TRBD1 or TRBD2 (5 bases each). CDR1 SEHNR and CDR2 FQNEAQ come from the germline V gene (reference sequence). The CDR3 is 13 amino acids. The V end lost 5 bases, the J end lost 2 bases, and 7 bases lay between the germline ends.

This clonotype has a count of ten or more. This sequence joins TRBV6-1 and TRBJ1-6, with a possible D match to TRBD1 (6 bases). Germline V gene data show CDR1 as MNHNS and CDR2 as SASEGT. Trimming removed 2 bases at V and 10 bases at J, with 18 bases between. The CDR3 consists of 16 residues. CDR3 in amino acids: CASSEKNLAGVSPLHF. The CDR3 nucleotides are TGTGCCAGCAGTGAAAAAAACCTGGCAGGGGTCTCACCCCTCCACTTT.

The chain links TRBV7-9 to TRBJ1-1, with a weak D call TRBD1 (5 bases). The V and J ends lost 0 bases and 7 bases respectively, with 9 bases between them. Germline CDR1 is SEHNR and CDR2 is FQNEAQ (reference sequence). This CDR3 contains 13 residues. CDR3: CASSLAGVYEAFF. The DNA for the CDR3 is TGTGCCAGCAGCTTAGCGGGGGTATATGAAGCTTTCTTT.

The rearrangement uses TRBV7-9 and TRBJ1-2; the match to TRBD1 covers 12 bases. The V segment lost 4 bases and the J segment 8 bases; nucleotides outside the gene matches: 17. CDR3 length: 18 amino acids. Germline CDR1 reads SEHNR; CDR2 reads FQNEAQ (reference sequence). CDR3 bases: TGTGCCAGCAGCTCCAGTGGGACAGGGGGCCTTCTTATAAGCGGCTACACCTTC. As protein: CASSSSGTGGLLISGYTF.

The DNA for the CDR3 is TGTGCCAGCAGTTACTCAGGGATCGGGAGTAGCAATCAGCCCCAGCATTTT. This translates into CASSYSGIGSSNQPQHF. This chain connects TRBV6-6 to TRBJ1-5; D not resolved. Germline V gene lookup returns CDR1 MNHNY and CDR2 SVGAGI (reference sequence). This CDR3 spans 17 amino acids. The ends were cut back, 0 bases at V and 0 bases at J, with 12 bases in the middle.

The chain joins TRBV25-1 to TRBJ1-2; TRBD1 is a possible D gene (5 bases). V was trimmed by 3 bases and J by 8 bases, leaving 22 bases between them. There are 16 residues in the CDR3. Germline CDR1 MGHDK, CDR2 SYGVNS. CDR3 loop: CASSDIRQPESEGYTF. For the CDR3, the DNA is TGTGCCAGCAGTGATATCAGACAGCCGGAATCGGAGGGCTACACCTTC.

Only a few counts were recorded for this clonotype. This chain connects TRBV6-5 to TRBJ2-1; 7 positions agree with TRBD1. CDR3 length equals 13 residues. Germline V gene lookup returns CDR1 MNHEY and CDR2 SVGAGI. Unmatched junction bases numbered 4, after V lost 5 bases and J lost 6 bases. CDR3 sequence (DNA): TGTGCCAGCAGTCTCTGGACAGGCAATGAGCAGTTCTTC. This translates into CASSLWTGNEQFF.

This clonotype was counted only a few times. The chain joins TRBV6-5 to TRBJ1-2; unclear D gene. Trimming stripped 7 bases from V and 4 bases from J, with 19 bases between. The CDR3 consists of 15 residues. Germline V gives CDR1 MNHEY, CDR2 SVGAGI. The CDR3 is CASTVKTGRSYGYTF. CDR3 DNA: TGTGCCAGCACCGTTAAAACCGGCAGGAGCTATGGCTACACCTTC.

Ten or more counts support this clonotype. The rearrangement joins TRBV20-1 to TRBJ2-1, with TRBD1 as a possible D gene (6 bases). Germline CDR1 reads DFQATT; CDR2 reads SNEGSKA (reference sequence). Trimming cost V 6 bases and J 0 bases, with 12 bases left between them. CDR3 size: 14 residues. The CDR3 protein is CSAPGTSSYNEQFF. In DNA, the CDR3 is TGCAGTGCCCCCGGGACAAGCTCCTACAATGAGCAGTTCTTC.

This clonotype has a handful of counts. The chain's CDR3 is CASRAVGVGEQYF. CDR3 nucleotides: TGTGCCAGCAGGGCTGTCGGGGTAGGCGAGCAGTACTTC. The V and J genes are TRBV28 and TRBJ2-7, with D maybe TRBD2 (5 bases). CDR1 is MDHEN, CDR2 SYDVKM, per germline. This CDR3 has 13 residues. V gave up 6 bases and J gave up 6 bases, with 15 bases separating them.

DNA for the CDR3: TGCGCCAGCAGCCAAGAAAACTCGAGCGATGAGCAGTTCTTC. Translated: CASSQENSSDEQFF. The chain recombines TRBV4-1 with TRBJ2-1; D unresolved. There are 14 residues in the CDR3. The germline V gene encodes CDR1 MGHRA and CDR2 YSYEKL. Trimming removed 0 bases from V and 8 bases from J, with 11 bases in between.

This clonotype came up many times. The CDR3 loop reads CASSFSGSRLFF. The CDR3 region has the DNA TGTGCCAGCAGCTTCTCCGGGTCCCGACTGTTTTTT. This chain links TRBV7-8 with TRBJ1-4; no clear D gene. Germline assignment: CDR1 SGHVS and CDR2 FQNEAQ. Trimming removed 3 bases at V and 13 bases at J, with 12 bases between. The CDR3 runs 12 residues. The full variable domain, with the rest looked up from reference TRBV7-8 and TRBJ1-4, is GAGVSQSPRYKVAKRGQDVALRCDPISGHVSLFWYQQALGQGPEFLTYFQNEAQLDKSGLPSDRFFAERPEGSVSTLKIQRTQQEDSAVYLCASSFSGSRLFFGSGTQLSVL.

This clonotype appeared a few times. This chain connects TRBV29-1 to TRBJ2-5; D may be TRBD1 (5 bases). This CDR3 region has 12 residues. The germline V gene encodes CDR1 SQVTM and CDR2 ANQGSEA. Between the trimmed V and J ends, which lost 4 bases and 7 bases, there was a span of 13 bases. The CDR3 nucleotides read TGCAGCGTTGCGACCGACAGTCCGACCCAGTACTTC. Its translation: CSVATDSPTQYF.